Shown below are 16 T cell receptor beta chains from a single sample sequenced in a study of shared T cell receptors in the human thymus. Some clones are missing from TCRdb's copy, which holds only in-frame ones; the method was immunoSEQ multiplex PCR. The data contain approximately 660,000 clones, 88% of them singletons. The data also belong to a second study, concerning human thymus T cells.

Material: thymocytes. The receptors originated from a boy less than two years old with a congenital heart defect.

The chain links TRBV4-2 to TRBJ2-1; 7 nucleotides align to TRBD2. Germline V gene sequence: CDR1 LGHNA, CDR2 YNFKEQ. V lost 1 base, J lost 8 bases, and 14 bases stayed unmatched. CDR3 length: 17 amino acids. CDR3 nucleotides: TGTGCCAGCAGCCAAGTAGCTTATGGGCGGGAGAGGCATGAGCAGTTCTTC. Translated: CASSQVAYGRERHEQFF.

As concerns this clone: The junction differs from germline at one of its ends, possibly a read error. The V and J genes are TRBV27 and TRBJ2-7, with 10 bases lining up with TRBD2. Germline CDR1 reads MNHEY; CDR2 reads SMNVEV (reference sequence). This CDR3 spans 18 amino acids. CDR3 protein: CVSSPLGGLAAISYEQYF. CDR3 bases: TGTGTCAGCAGTCCACTCGGCGGACTAGCGGCGATCTCCTACGAGCAGTACTTC.

This rearrangement joins TRBV6-5 to TRBJ2-7; tentatively, D is TRBD2 (6 bases). CDR3 size: 15 residues. V was shortened by 10 bases and J by 2 bases, with 21 bases between the two germline ends. In germline, CDR1 is MNHEY, CDR2 SVGAGI. CDR3 nucleotides: TGTGCCACCGAGCATAGCGGAGGAGGGCCCTACGAGCAGTACTTC. This encodes CATEHSGGGPYEQYF.

This rearrangement joins TRBV6-1 to TRBJ2-7, with D tentatively TRBD1 (6 bases). The V end lost 5 bases, the J end lost 6 bases, and 14 bases lay between the germline ends. CDR3 size: 13 residues. Germline V CDR1 and CDR2: MNHNS, SASEGT. The CDR3 nucleotides are TGTGCCAGCAGTTTCAGGGGTTCCGCCGAGCAGTACTTC. Translated, it gives CASSFRGSAEQYF.

J is TRBJ2-2 and V is TRBV4-3, with 9 bases lining up with TRBD2. Germline lookup yields CDR1 LGHNA and CDR2 YSLEER. Trimming removed 4 bases from V and 6 bases from J; junction bases left unmatched: 6. The CDR3 extends over 15 amino acids. CDR3 sequence reads: CASSPVSGRSGELFF. CDR3 DNA sequence: TGCGCCAGCAGCCCCGTAAGCGGGAGGTCCGGGGAGCTGTTTTTT.

The chain joins TRBV25-1 to TRBJ1-2; 7 bases line up with TRBD1. V lost 6 bases, J lost 8 bases, and 9 bases stayed unmatched. Germline V gives CDR1 MGHDK, CDR2 SYGVNS. This CDR3 spans 13 amino acids. CDR3 sequence (DNA): TGTGCCAGCAGCCTAAACAGGGGTGTGGGCTACACCTTC. Translating gives CASSLNRGVGYTF.

The V call is TRBV7-2, the J call TRBJ2-4, with D uncertain. The V and J ends lost 6 bases and 0 bases respectively, with 6 bases between them. The germline gives CDR1 SGHTA, CDR2 FQGNSA. The CDR3 has 13 amino acids. The CDR3 protein is CASRALAKNIQYF. The DNA for the CDR3 is TGTGCCAGCAGGGCCCTAGCCAAAAACATTCAGTACTTC.

The DNA for the CDR3 is TGTGCCAGCAGTTATCAGGGGGAGAAAAGCACAGATACGCAGTATTTT. As protein: CASSYQGEKSTDTQYF. The rearrangement links TRBV7-9 to TRBJ2-3, with 7 nucleotides matching TRBD1. J gave up 0 bases and V 6 bases, and 9 bases lay outside the gene matches. Germline V gene data show CDR1 as SEHNR and CDR2 as FQNEAQ (reference sequence). This CDR3 is built from 16 residues.

CDR3 bases: TGTGCCTGGCGCTGCCCTTCACCGGGGGGAGGACCCCGAGATACGCAGTATTTT. Translating it yields CAWRCPSPGGGPRDTQYF. The V gene is TRBV30, the J gene TRBJ2-3; 7 nucleotides line up with TRBD2. There are 18 residues in the CDR3. Per the germline V gene, CDR1 is GTSNPN and CDR2 is SVGIG (reference sequence). The V gene end was trimmed by 5 bases and the J gene end by 5 bases; junction bases not matched to a gene: 22. Looking up the rest from reference TRBV30 and TRBJ2-3 gives the full variable domain: SQTIHQWPATLVQPVGSPLSLECTVEGTSNPNLYWYRQAAGRGLQLLFYSVGIGQISSEVPQNLSASRPQDRQFILSSKKLLLSDSGFYLCAWRCPSPGGGPRDTQYFGPGTRLTVL.

This clone was seen only a few times. The chain links TRBV6-6 to TRBJ1-5; 10 bases are shared with TRBD1. V shed 6 bases, J shed 1 base, and the junction held 3 bases outside the gene matches. CDR1 and CDR2 from the germline V gene are MNHNY and SVGAGI (reference sequence). The CDR3 runs to 15 residues. This chain's CDR3 is CASSGTGESNQPQHF. CDR3 in DNA: TGTGCCAGCAGCGGGACAGGGGAAAGCAATCAGCCCCAGCATTTT.

V gene TRBV15 combines with J gene TRBJ2-1; D uncertain. Germline CDR1 reads LNHNV; CDR2 reads YYDKDF (reference sequence). This CDR3 has 13 amino acids. The V gene lost 0 bases and the J gene lost 12 bases, with 12 bases spanning the gap. CDR3 in amino acids: CATSRDRLMGQFF. The CDR3 nucleotides are TGTGCCACCAGCAGAGATAGACTGATGGGGCAGTTCTTC.

The gene calls are TRBV4-2 and TRBJ2-7, with D possibly matching TRBD2 (5 bases). The germline V gene encodes CDR1 LGHNA and CDR2 YNFKEQ. V dropped 0 bases and J dropped 7 bases, with 34 bases sitting between them. This CDR3 spans 21 amino acids. This CDR3 is CASSQDTSHLNTGNNTQEQYF. In DNA, the CDR3 is TGTGCCAGCAGCCAAGATACAAGCCACCTAAATACCGGGAATAACACCCAGGAGCAGTACTTC.

CDR3 DNA: TGTGCCAGCAGCCAAGATTCCCGAGCTAGCGGGAGGGATACGCAGTATTTT. Protein: CASSQDSRASGRDTQYF. This rearrangement joins TRBV4-2 to TRBJ2-3; TRBD2 matches 11 bases. The germline V gene has CDR1 LGHNA and CDR2 YNFKEQ. V shed 0 bases and J 6 bases; nucleotides not matched to a gene: 8. This CDR3 has 17 residues.

The chain carries TRBV5-8 and TRBJ2-2; 8 bases align to TRBD2. Germline-derived CDR1 and CDR2 are SGHTS and YDEGEE. Trimming at V came to 3 bases and at J to 6 bases, leaving 7 bases not matched to a gene. The CDR3 covers 15 residues. The CDR3 DNA follows: TGTGCCAGCAGCTCGGGACTAGGGCGGCCCGGGGAGCTGTTTTTT. It codes for CASSSGLGRPGELFF.

CDR3 coding DNA: TGTGCCAGCAGCTCCGGGACAGGAGACTATGGCTACACCTTC. Protein: CASSSGTGDYGYTF. The chain joins TRBV2 to TRBJ1-2, with 8 positions matching TRBD1. V shed 6 bases and J 3 bases; nucleotides not matched to a gene: 6. Germline V CDR1 and CDR2: SNHLY, FYNNEI. The CDR3 contains 14 residues.

This CDR3 is CASSLYGHVASGTGEQYF. The CDR3 nucleotides are TGTGCCAGCAGTTTATATGGCCATGTGGCTAGCGGGACGGGCGAGCAGTACTTC. The chain couples TRBV28 to TRBJ2-7; 9 nucleotides match TRBD2. The V segment lost 1 base and the J segment 6 bases; nucleotides outside the gene matches: 16. This CDR3 is 18 amino acids long. Germline CDR1 is MDHEN and CDR2 is SYDVKM. Using reference TRBV28 and TRBJ2-7 for the parts outside the CDR3, the full variable domain is DVKVTQSSRYLVKRTGEKVFLECVQDMDHENMFWYRQDPGLGLRLIYFSYDVKMKEKGDIPEGYSVSREKKERFSLILESASTNQTSMYLCASSLYGHVASGTGEQYFGPGTRLTVT.